This TCR beta chain was recovered during a study of CD8 T cells in Susac syndrome. The RNA, 0.5 to 1 ug, was put through reverse transcription using random hexamers. Across 54 Vbeta and 13 Jbeta, immunoSEQ multiplex PCR amplified TCR beta CDR3. In TCRdb, the immunoSEQ multiplex PCR reads were re-called with MiXCR into one record per CDR3 protein. The sample consists of some 96,000 distinct CDR3 sequences, around 94% of them appearing once. CD8+ and CD4+ T cells taken from blood had their TCR beta sequenced. CD8+ and CD4+ T cells were negatively isolated; TEMRA cells were FACS-enriched. The V segment lost 6 bases and the J segment 6 bases; nucleotides outside the gene matches: 6. The CDR3 is made up of 14 amino acids. CDR1 is SEHNR and CDR2 is FQNEAQ in the germline V gene (reference sequence).

This TCR derives from a human donor with Susac syndrome. What was sequenced was CD4+ T cells from PBMCs. The chain employs TRBV7-9 and TRBJ2-1; 9 nucleotides line up with TRBD2. The DNA for the CDR3 is TGTGCCAGCAGTTCGGGACTAGCATTCAATGAGCAGTTCTTC. It encodes CASSSGLAFNEQFF.